The rows below give T cell receptor beta chains drawn from one sample of a study of lymphopenia after photon versus proton radiotherapy. Profiling relied on immunoSEQ multiplex PCR, and the TCRdb table lists in-frame clones only, not all of them. The sample consists of 10,000 to 15,000 clones, roughly 90% of them appearing once. Material: peripheral blood, obtained from a patient treated with proton-based radiotherapy. The receptors come from a man aged 55 to 69 with pancreatic cancer. Each CDR3 is given without its conserved first and last residue. A D gene is named only where the DNA matches it firmly. The size entry is marked missing in some rows and otherwise reads once, few, many or a size class.

>.|TRBD1|TRBJ2-2|TRBV18
ASSPPTNLLGTVKSNTGELF
>.|.|TRBJ2-5|TRBV6-5
ASSYNQGYNQY
>.|.|TRBJ2-7|TRBV11-2
ASSGNNVYEQY
>.|.|TRBJ2-2|TRBV30
AWSVRGGGSNTGELF
>few|.|TRBJ1-4|TRBV5-5
ASSPPAVTPTNEKLF
>.|TRBD1|TRBJ2-5|TRBV19
ASSTDRGRRETQY
>.|TRBD2|TRBJ2-3|TRBV7-9
ASSSRDYNLATQY
>.|.|TRBJ2-5|TRBV10-3
AISESSVVQTQY
>.|.|TRBJ2-1|TRBV28
ASSPIADSPYNEQF
>.|TRBD2|TRBJ2-1|TRBV7-8
ASSQTSGHNEQF
>.|.|TRBJ2-1|TRBV5-1
ASSQPRQGDYNEQF
>.|.|TRBJ1-1|TRBV7-9
ASSNGPRGAF
>.|TRBD1|TRBJ1-1|TRBV28
ASRGQINTEAF
>.|.|TRBJ1-5|TRBV5-8
ASSSRRGQPQH
>.|.|TRBJ2-7|TRBV27
ASSVTPSTGLY
>.|.|TRBJ2-2|TRBV6-5
ASSKWDTNTGELF
>.|.|TRBJ2-3|TRBV28
ASSLQGPSSTDTQY
>.|TRBD1|TRBJ1-2|TRBV27
ASRGQGAGYT
>.|.|.|TRBV5-1
ASSSRVSYEQY
>.|TRBD1|TRBJ2-7|TRBV7-8
ASSRASPGQGANPYEQY
>.|.|TRBJ2-7|TRBV5-1
ASSFSGFGREQY
>.|.|TRBJ2-7|TRBV6-1
ATRDSGLLNY
>.|.|TRBJ1-3|TRBV6-6
ASSYETVPGNTIY
>.|.|TRBJ2-1|TRBV28
ASYSPWGAGVSNEQF
>.|TRBD1|TRBJ1-1|TRBV28
ASLQGSWSEAF
>once|.|TRBJ2-3|TRBV19
ASSINWGGDTQY
>once|.|TRBJ2-5|TRBV6-5
ASSYGGQMKTQY